At least ten counts were recorded for the clone carrying this T cell receptor beta chain. No antigen is known for it. This sample is part of a study of regulatory T cells in long-lasting Graves disease. General study results and limits: Persistent disease preferred TRBV28, TRBJ1-2 and TRBJ2-5; new disease, TRBV20-1 and TRBJ2-1. Investigators studied peripheral blood only, not thyroid tissue.

Germline V CDR1 and CDR2: MNHNS, SASEGT. V lost 5 bases and J lost 0, with 16 bases in between. CDR3 length: 16 amino acids. For TCR beta, libraries came from iRepertoire HTBI primers and Arm-PCR of CDR3 regions. In the original analysis: In the combined samples, roughly 62 TRBV and some 15 TRBJ segments were identified. In TCRdb, the multiplex PCR reads were re-called with MiXCR into one record per CDR3 protein. Clone size and V and J calls follow TCRdb, not the original study. The table records roughly 360,000 distinct CDR3 sequences, about 12% of them present only once. Stated time point: newly diagnosed GD, antithyroid drugs for less than 3 months. With RNA extracted from PBMCs as input, the TCR library was made. The same sample was also studied in work on T cells in Graves' hyperthyroidism and ophthalmopathy.

V gene TRBV6-1 combines with J gene TRBJ1-1; D possibly corresponds to TRBD1 (5 bases). The TCR sequence derives from a woman aged 18-29 years with Graves disease. Here the sequenced sample was peripheral blood mononuclear cells (PBMCs), taken at new diagnosis, from a patient treated with antithyroid drugs. The CDR3 region is CASSPYRRQLNTEAFF. The CDR3 coding sequence is TGTGCCAGCAGTCCCTACAGGAGACAACTGAACACTGAAGCTTTCTTT.